These 32 T cell receptor beta chains originate from one sample sequenced in a study of CD8+ T cells in alopecia areata. Reverse transcription of extracted RNA yielded cDNA, which provided the sequencing template. TCRdb's table, derived via immunoSEQ multiplex PCR, lists solely in-frame clones and lacks some. This table has about 210,000 clones, 64% appearing once. Treatment denoted: oral pan-JAK inhibitor, 5-10 mg twice daily. The source was CD4+ T cells sorted from blood, collected at week 4, from a patient treated with tofacitinib. Every receptor here comes from a human donor with alopecia areata.

As DNA, the CDR3 is TGTGCCAGTTCTTCGATCGGGAATGAGCAGTTCTTC. Its translation: CASSSIGNEQFF. The chain recombines TRBV27 with TRBJ2-1; D remains ambiguous. The CDR3 covers 12 residues. The germline CDR1 and CDR2 sequences are MNHEY and SMNVEV (reference sequence). The V gene lost 9 bases and the J gene lost 7 bases, with 13 bases spanning the gap.

The chain recombines TRBV5-1 with TRBJ1-3, with a tentative D call TRBD1 (5 bases). V was trimmed by 4 bases and J by 3 bases, leaving 11 bases between them. The CDR3 runs 14 residues. CDR1 and CDR2 from the germline V gene are SGHRS and YFSETQ. CDR3: CASSIDRNGNTIYF. The CDR3 region has the DNA TGCGCCAGCAGCATCGACAGAAATGGAAACACCATATATTTT. The full variable domain, its missing parts supplied by reference TRBV5-1 and TRBJ1-3, is KAGVTQTPRYLIKTRGQQVTLSCSPISGHRSVSWYQQTPGQGLQFLFEYFSETQRNKGNFPGRFSGRQFSNSRSEMNVSTLELGDSALYLCASSIDRNGNTIYFGEGSWLTVV.

The rearrangement joins TRBV9 to TRBJ2-3; D gene unclear. The CDR3 is 15 residues long. Trimming removed 0 bases at V and 1 base at J, with 9 bases between. Germline values: CDR1 SGDLS, CDR2 YYNGEE. The CDR3 spells CASSVEGQRTDTQYF. CDR3 coding DNA: TGTGCCAGCAGCGTAGAAGGTCAGCGCACAGATACGCAGTATTTT. Combining the CDR3 with reference TRBV9 and TRBJ2-3 gives the whole variable domain DSGVTQTPKHLITATGQRVTLRCSPRSGDLSVYWYQQSLDQGLQFLIQYYNGEERAKGNILERFSAQQFPDLHSELNLSSLELGDSALYFCASSVEGQRTDTQYFGPGTRLTVL.

The chain has TRBV7-2 and TRBJ1-2; TRBD1 matches at 7 bases. The J segment lost 6 bases and the V segment lost 5 bases, leaving 6 bases of the junction unmatched. The CDR3 spans 13 residues. Germline CDR1 and CDR2: SGHTA and FQGNSA. The CDR3 nucleotides read TGTGCCAGCAGCCCCGGGACAGATCATGGCTACACCTTC. As protein: CASSPGTDHGYTF.

The J gene is TRBJ1-2, the V gene TRBV10-3; 8 bases agree with TRBD1. This CDR3 region has 14 residues. V trimming: 7 bases; J trimming: 3 bases; junction bases outside the gene matches: 7. Germline V lookup: CDR1 ENHRY, CDR2 SYGVKD. CDR3 sequence: CAITVDRGDYGYTF. For the CDR3, the DNA is TGTGCCATCACCGTAGACAGGGGAGACTATGGCTACACCTTC.

The V gene is TRBV29-1, the J gene TRBJ1-2, with 7 nucleotides matching TRBD1. CDR1 SQVTM and CDR2 ANQGSEA come from the germline V gene. Unmatched junction bases numbered 7, after V lost 5 bases and J lost 7 bases. There are 12 residues in the CDR3. This CDR3 is CSVRQGEGGYTF. The CDR3 nucleotides are TGCAGCGTTCGTCAGGGGGAGGGTGGCTACACCTTC. Full variable domain (outside the CDR3, taken from reference TRBV29-1 and TRBJ1-2): SAVISQKPSRDICQRGTSLTIQCQVDSQVTMMFWYRQQPGQSLTLIATANQGSEATYESGFVIDKFPISRPNLTFSTLTVSNMSPEDSSIYLCSVRQGEGGYTFGSGTRLTVV.

The chain carries TRBV30 and TRBJ1-3; D perhaps matches TRBD1 (5 bases). Trimming took 2 bases from V and 4 from J, leaving 15 bases between them. Germline values: CDR1 GTSNPN, CDR2 SVGIG (reference sequence). This CDR3 has 15 amino acids. The CDR3, as DNA: TGTGCCTGGAGTCCCCTCGGGCAGGGAGGAAACACCATATATTTT. Translated, it gives CAWSPLGQGGNTIYF.

This clone is a singleton in its sample. The sample carries other DNA sequences with the same CDR3. V and J are TRBV18 and TRBJ2-7, with 8 bases fitting TRBD2. Per the germline V gene, CDR1 is KGHSH and CDR2 is LQKENI. With 2 bases clipped from V and 5 bases from J, the junction kept 5 bases outside the gene matches. This CDR3 is built from 14 residues. CDR3 in amino acids: CASSPLGAGDEQYF. The CDR3 bases are TGTGCCAGCTCACCATTGGGAGCGGGGGACGAGCAGTACTTC.

V is TRBV29-1 and J is TRBJ2-1; 12 bases line up with TRBD2. Germline trimming cut 0 bases from V and 6 bases from J; bases unmatched to any gene: 9. CDR3 length equals 17 residues. Germline CDR1 is SQVTM and CDR2 is ANQGSEA. This CDR3 is CSVEDGFLAGGRNEQFF. DNA of the CDR3: TGCAGCGTTGAAGATGGTTTCCTAGCGGGGGGGCGCAATGAGCAGTTCTTC.

This clone has just a few counts. This rearrangement joins TRBV15 to TRBJ2-5, with 7 positions matching TRBD1. The V and J ends lost 4 bases and 4 bases, in that order; junction bases with no gene match: 6. This CDR3 region has 14 residues. Germline CDR1 is LNHNV and CDR2 is YYDKDF (reference sequence). The CDR3 DNA reads TGTGCCACCAGCACCGACAGGGTACGAGAGACCCAGTACTTC. Its protein is CATSTDRVRETQYF.

Comments on this clone: At one end, the junction sequence differs from germline, possibly due to a read error. The chain is built from TRBV30 and TRBJ2-1; D is perhaps TRBD1 (5 bases). The germline V gene has CDR1 GTSNPN and CDR2 SVGIG (reference sequence). This CDR3 has 12 residues. The CDR3 reads CRAGMGYNEQFF. CDR3 in DNA: TGCAGAGCAGGGATGGGTTACAATGAGCAGTTCTTC.

The CDR3 bases are TGTGCCTGGAGCGGGACAGGGGCCTACAATGAGCAGTTCTTC. This codes for CAWSGTGAYNEQFF. J is TRBJ2-1 and V is TRBV30, with 10 bases that match TRBD1. V lost 3 bases, J lost 2 bases, and 1 base stayed unmatched. CDR1 is GTSNPN and CDR2 is SVGIG in the germline V gene (reference sequence). This CDR3 comprises 14 residues.

The chain employs TRBV6-5 and TRBJ1-1; D is ambiguous. CDR1 and CDR2 (germline): MNHEY, SVGAGI. V shed 8 bases and J shed 3 bases, with 13 bases lying between them. This CDR3 contains 13 residues. The CDR3 DNA sequence: TGTGCCAGCTCTCGACGGCCCCACACTGAAGCTTTCTTT. This translates into CASSRRPHTEAFF.

The chain is built from TRBV19 and TRBJ2-5; 8 bases line up with TRBD2. The CDR3 contains 13 residues. V lost 7 bases and J lost 1; bases outside the gene matches: 2. Germline CDR1 and CDR2: LNHDA and SQIVND (reference sequence). The CDR3 region has the DNA TGTGCCAGTACTAGCGGGCTCCAAGAGACCCAGTACTTC. This gives the protein CASTSGLQETQYF.

The V gene is TRBV2, the J gene TRBJ2-7; 10 positions match TRBD1. This CDR3 contains 13 residues. V gave up 4 bases and J gave up 4 bases; unmatched junction bases: 1. The germline V gene encodes CDR1 SNHLY and CDR2 FYNNEI. CDR3: CASSGDRGYEQYF. The CDR3, as DNA: TGTGCCAGCAGTGGGGACAGGGGTTACGAGCAGTACTTC.

There are a few counts of this clone. The chain recombines TRBV27 with TRBJ2-1; no clear D. Germline loops: CDR1 MNHEY, CDR2 SMNVEV (reference sequence). Trimming shortened V by 10 bases and J by 6 bases, and 16 bases separated the two germline ends. CDR3 length equals 13 residues. The chain's CDR3 is CATTSRRANEQFF. The CDR3 region has the DNA TGTGCCACCACGAGTCGCCGCGCCAATGAGCAGTTCTTC.

This clone was seen a handful of times. The gene calls are TRBV27 and TRBJ1-5; perhaps TRBD1 as D (6 bases). Germline CDR1 and CDR2: MNHEY and SMNVEV (reference sequence). This CDR3 contains 15 residues. V was clipped by 6 bases and J by 0 bases, with 12 bases between them. The CDR3 loop is CASSPPGASNQPQHF. The CDR3 DNA reads TGTGCCAGCAGCCCTCCAGGGGCTAGCAATCAGCCCCAGCATTTT.

The chain joins TRBV29-1 to TRBJ1-1; 9 nucleotides line up with TRBD1. Trimming cost V 1 base and J 3 bases; bases outside gene matches: 9. The CDR3 is 16 amino acids. CDR1 is SQVTM and CDR2 is ANQGSEA in the germline V gene. This CDR3 reads CSVEGDRAGGYTEAFF. CDR3 coding DNA: TGCAGCGTTGAAGGGGACAGGGCAGGCGGATACACTGAAGCTTTCTTT.

The chain recombines TRBV7-2 with TRBJ2-5; 10 bases fit TRBD1. The germline V gene has CDR1 SGHTA and CDR2 FQGNSA. V gave up 5 bases and J gave up 4 bases; unmatched junction bases: 7. The CDR3 covers 15 residues. The CDR3 nucleotides read TGTGCCAGCAGCCGAGACAGGGGGCGCGGAGAGACCCAGTACTTC. Encoded protein: CASSRDRGRGETQYF.

The chain has TRBV30 and TRBJ1-4, with 7 bases aligning to TRBD1. The CDR3 runs 13 residues. Per germline, CDR1 GTSNPN and CDR2 SVGIG (reference sequence). Trimming at V came to 2 bases and at J to 6 bases, leaving 3 bases not matched to a gene. In nucleotides, the CDR3 is TGTGCCTGGAGTAGCAGGGGGTATGAAAAACTGTTTTTT. Translated: CAWSSRGYEKLFF. Combining the CDR3 with reference TRBV30 and TRBJ1-4 gives the whole variable domain SQTIHQWPATLVQPVGSPLSLECTVEGTSNPNLYWYRQAAGRGLQLLFYSVGIGQISSEVPQNLSASRPQDRQFILSSKKLLLSDSGFYLCAWSSRGYEKLFFGSGTQLSVL.

This rearrangement joins TRBV6-5 to TRBJ1-6, with D possibly TRBD1 on 5 matching bases. Between the trimmed V and J ends, which lost 0 bases and 10 bases, there was a span of 10 bases. This CDR3 spans 14 amino acids. Germline V CDR1 and CDR2: MNHEY, SVGAGI. CDR3 residues: CASSYSGAKSPLHF. CDR3 nucleotides: TGTGCCAGCAGTTACTCTGGGGCTAAATCACCCCTCCACTTT.

This clone came up a few times. This chain joins TRBV9 and TRBJ1-3, with 8 bases matching TRBD1. The CDR3 has 17 residues. Germline V CDR1 and CDR2: SGDLS, YYNGEE. V shed 1 base and J 1 base; nucleotides not matched to a gene: 7. This chain's CDR3 is CASSVRDRSKSGNTIYF. The CDR3 DNA is TGTGCCAGCAGCGTACGGGACAGGTCCAAATCTGGAAACACCATATATTTT.

The chain employs TRBV9 and TRBJ2-3; TRBD2 matches 9 bases. CDR3 length: 15 residues. After removal of 0 bases from V and 2 bases from J, the junction contained 1 base not matched to a gene. CDR1 SGDLS and CDR2 YYNGEE come from the germline V gene. CDR3 bases: TGTGCCAGCAGCGTAGAGCGGGGGGACACAGATACGCAGTATTTT. Translating it yields CASSVERGDTDTQYF. Full variable domain (rest looked up from reference TRBV9 and TRBJ2-3): DSGVTQTPKHLITATGQRVTLRCSPRSGDLSVYWYQQSLDQGLQFLIQYYNGEERAKGNILERFSAQQFPDLHSELNLSSLELGDSALYFCASSVERGDTDTQYFGPGTRLTVL.

The chain is built from TRBV5-1 and TRBJ1-6; 12 positions match TRBD1. J was trimmed by 9 bases and V by 4 bases; bases with no gene match: 5. The germline V gene encodes CDR1 SGHRS and CDR2 YFSETQ. The CDR3 runs to 15 residues. CDR3 amino acids: CASSGGTGGFSPLHF. The CDR3 bases are TGCGCCAGCAGCGGCGGGACAGGGGGCTTTTCACCCCTCCACTTT.

Only a few counts were recorded for this clone. Other DNA sequences in this sample translate to the same CDR3. The J gene is TRBJ1-5, the V gene TRBV29-1; tentative D call: TRBD1 (6 bases). CDR1 and CDR2 (germline): SQVTM, ANQGSEA. CDR3 length: 13 residues. V was shortened by 4 bases and J by 4 bases, with 11 bases between the two germline ends. CDR3 sequence reads: CSVGQGPNQPQHF. CDR3 bases: TGCAGCGTTGGGCAGGGGCCTAATCAGCCCCAGCATTTT.

V and J are TRBV7-9 and TRBJ2-1, with 10 bases fitting TRBD2. With V trimmed by 5 bases and J by 7 bases, 8 bases remained unmatched. The CDR3 consists of 15 residues. In germline, CDR1 is SEHNR, CDR2 FQNEAQ (reference sequence). CDR3: CASSRIAGGTNEQFF. The DNA of the CDR3 is TGTGCCAGCAGCCGAATAGCGGGGGGCACGAATGAGCAGTTCTTC.

This clone was counted only a few times. CDR3: CASSYGSGAGDEKLFF. The CDR3 nucleotides are TGTGCCAGCAGTTACGGCTCGGGGGCGGGAGATGAAAAACTGTTTTTT. This rearrangement joins TRBV6-5 to TRBJ1-4, with D possibly matching TRBD1 (6 bases). V lost 2 bases, J lost 6 bases, and 16 bases lay in between. The germline gives CDR1 MNHEY, CDR2 SVGAGI. The CDR3 totals 16 residues.

The V gene is TRBV29-1, the J gene TRBJ1-2, with D possibly TRBD1 on 5 matching bases. Germline V gene sequence: CDR1 SQVTM, CDR2 ANQGSEA. CDR3 length: 11 residues. The V and J ends lost 7 bases and 4 bases respectively, with 10 bases between them. The CDR3 bases are TGCAGCGCTTCTGACAGCTATGGCTACACCTTC. It encodes CSASDSYGYTF.

This sequence joins TRBV18 and TRBJ1-2; D unclear. Germline V gene data show CDR1 as KGHSH and CDR2 as LQKENI. The V end was cut by 2 bases, the J end by 3 bases, with 10 bases between. CDR3 size: 14 residues. The CDR3 sequence: CASSPYGSDYGYTF. In nucleotides, the CDR3 is TGTGCCAGCTCACCATACGGCAGCGACTATGGCTACACCTTC.

CDR3: CASSNSGWDIQYF. In nucleotides, the CDR3 is TGTGCCAGCAGTAACTCAGGGTGGGACATTCAGTACTTC. The chain has TRBV27 and TRBJ2-4; a possible D gene is TRBD1 (5 bases). V was cut by 5 bases and J by 8 bases, with 13 bases left in between. CDR1 and CDR2 from the germline V gene are MNHEY and SMNVEV (reference sequence). The CDR3 is made up of 13 amino acids.

The chain links TRBV2 to TRBJ1-6; 8 nucleotides agree with TRBD1. The CDR3 is made up of 15 amino acids. Losses at the gene ends were 7 bases for V and 7 bases for J; bases not matched to a gene: 9. Looked up from germline, CDR1 is SNHLY and CDR2 is FYNNEI. The DNA of the CDR3 is TGTGCCAGCACTACGGACAGGGTAGAGAATTCACCCCTCCACTTT. Protein product: CASTTDRVENSPLHF.

V usage is TRBV5-4 and J usage is TRBJ1-1; maybe TRBD1 (5 bases). In germline, CDR1 is SGHNT, CDR2 YYREEE (reference sequence). V lost 6 bases and J 0 bases, leaving 12 bases between the germline ends. The CDR3 covers 14 residues. In DNA form, the CDR3 reads TGTGCCAGCACCTTCGTGGGGGTGAACACTGAAGCTTTCTTT. As protein: CASTFVGVNTEAFF.